This TCR beta chain was found in a study of blood T cell repertoires in COVID-19. Study at large: Acute-phase and convalescent COVID-19 samples originated in the United States, Italy and Spain.

Some clones are missing from TCRdb's copy, which holds only in-frame ones; the method was immunoSEQ multiplex PCR. The table records about 33,000 clones, 80% to 90% of them present only once. This clone occurred once. Germline V lookup: CDR1 SGHNT, CDR2 YENEEA. V lost 4 bases to trimming and J lost 1 base, with 13 bases between them. CDR3 length equals 15 residues. The chain employs TRBV11-3 and TRBJ1-1, with D possibly being TRBD1 (6 bases). Sample: peripheral blood. The TCR comes from a woman older than 75 with active or convalescent COVID-19. CDR3 nucleotides: TGTGCCAGCAGCTCTATGGGGGACAAGAACACTGAAGCTTTCTTT. Translating gives CASSSMGDKNTEAFF.